The 9 T cell receptor beta chains below all came from one sample that was sequenced in a study of T cells after yellow fever vaccination. TCRdb ran MiXCR on the 5' RACE reads and lists one entry per CDR3 protein. The sample lists hundreds of thousands of distinct CDR3 sequences; 17% were seen once. Sequencing was performed on PBMCs, taken 4 to 5 days after the first yellow fever vaccination. The receptors come from a man aged 18 to 35 who received the YFV17D yellow fever vaccine.

This clonotype turned up a few times. V usage is TRBV5-4 and J usage is TRBJ2-5; D gene ambiguous. CDR1 and CDR2 (germline): SGHNT, YYREEE (reference sequence). Trimming cost V 4 bases and J 5 bases, with 21 bases left between them. CDR3 size: 16 residues. The CDR3 protein is CASSPDVGLPSETQYF. In nucleotides, the CDR3 is TGTGCCAGCAGCCCGGATGTAGGATTACCTTCCGAGACCCAGTACTTC.

This clonotype was seen more than once but under ten times. V gene TRBV28 combines with J gene TRBJ1-4, with D possibly matching TRBD1 (5 bases). The V gene lost 2 bases and the J gene lost 6 bases, with 7 bases spanning the gap. CDR1 is MDHEN, CDR2 SYDVKM, per germline. This CDR3 region has 13 residues. The CDR3 DNA reads as TGTGCCAGCAGTTTACAGGGTGATGAAAAACTGTTTTTT. This codes for CASSLQGDEKLFF. The full variable domain, with the rest looked up from reference TRBV28 and TRBJ1-4, is DVKVTQSSRYLVKRTGEKVFLECVQDMDHENMFWYRQDPGLGLRLIYFSYDVKMKEKGDIPEGYSVSREKKERFSLILESASTNQTSMYLCASSLQGDEKLFFGSGTQLSVL.

This clonotype showed up just a few times. V is TRBV20-1 and J is TRBJ1-2; D might be TRBD1 (5 bases). The V end was cut by 3 bases, the J end by 4 bases, with 12 bases between. The CDR3 covers 13 residues. The germline CDR1 and CDR2 sequences are DFQATT and SNEGSKA (reference sequence). CDR3 sequence (DNA): TGCAGTGCTAGTTCCCAGGGCGCCTATGGCTACACCTTC. This encodes CSASSQGAYGYTF.

This clonotype was seen a few times. CDR3 DNA sequence: TGTGCCAGCAGCACCGGGACAGCATACTACGAGCAGTACTTC. Translated, it gives CASSTGTAYYEQYF. This chain connects TRBV5-4 to TRBJ2-7, with 7 positions matching TRBD1. Germline V gene sequence: CDR1 SGHNT, CDR2 YYREEE (reference sequence). This CDR3 spans 14 amino acids. With 4 bases clipped from V and 3 bases from J, the junction kept 7 bases outside the gene matches.

The V call is TRBV7-2, the J call TRBJ2-1, with a possible D match to TRBD2 (6 bases). V lost 2 bases to trimming and J lost 2 bases, with 10 bases between them. CDR3 length: 15 residues. The germline gives CDR1 SGHTA, CDR2 FQGNSA. CDR3 residues: CASSLTGETYNEQFF. For the CDR3, the DNA is TGTGCCAGCAGCTTAACGGGGGAAACCTACAATGAGCAGTTCTTC.

This clonotype was observed a handful of times. The chain links TRBV7-9 to TRBJ1-2; 11 bases match TRBD1. Germline V gene sequence: CDR1 SEHNR, CDR2 FQNEAQ (reference sequence). The junction had 3 bases not matched to a gene; V was cut back by 1 base and J by 5 bases. The CDR3 is made up of 15 amino acids. Here the CDR3 reads CASSLVGQGEYGYTF. CDR3 DNA: TGTGCCAGCAGCTTAGTGGGACAGGGGGAGTATGGCTACACCTTC.

Many counts were recorded for this clonotype. This chain connects TRBV7-3 to TRBJ2-1; 11 positions match TRBD2. The CDR3 covers 14 residues. Per the germline V gene, CDR1 is SGHTA and CDR2 is FQGTGA. Trimming cost V 4 bases and J 8 bases; bases outside gene matches: 4. The DNA of the CDR3 is TGTGCCAGCAGCTCTGGACTAGCGGGCGATGAGCAGTTCTTC. Its translation is CASSSGLAGDEQFF.

This clonotype has a handful of counts. This chain links TRBV7-2 with TRBJ2-3, with 7 bases matching TRBD2. The CDR3 runs to 15 residues. Germline CDR1 reads SGHTA; CDR2 reads FQGNSA. V gave up 3 bases and J gave up 4 bases; unmatched junction bases: 7. The CDR3 region is CASSLSGVRSDTQYF. In DNA, the CDR3 is TGTGCCAGCAGCTTGAGCGGGGTGAGGTCAGATACGCAGTATTTT.

The J gene is TRBJ2-5, the V gene TRBV6-1; D is ambiguous. This CDR3 has 15 amino acids. Trimming removed 6 bases at V and 4 bases at J, with 18 bases between. Germline CDR1 reads MNHNS; CDR2 reads SASEGT. The CDR3 sequence is CASSKVGSVLETQYF. DNA of the CDR3: TGTGCCAGCAGCAAAGTGGGCAGTGTCCTAGAGACCCAGTACTTC.